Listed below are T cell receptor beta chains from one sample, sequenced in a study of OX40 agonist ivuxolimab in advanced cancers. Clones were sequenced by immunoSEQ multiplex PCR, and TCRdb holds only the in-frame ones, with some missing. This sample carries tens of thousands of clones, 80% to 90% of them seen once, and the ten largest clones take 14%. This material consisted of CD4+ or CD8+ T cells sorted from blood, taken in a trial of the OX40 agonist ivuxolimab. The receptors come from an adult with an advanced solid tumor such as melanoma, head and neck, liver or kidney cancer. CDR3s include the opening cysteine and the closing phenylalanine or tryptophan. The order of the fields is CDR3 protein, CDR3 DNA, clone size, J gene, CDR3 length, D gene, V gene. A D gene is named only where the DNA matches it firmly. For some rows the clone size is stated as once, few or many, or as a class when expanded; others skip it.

CASSERQTSSYEQYF | TGTGCCAGCAGTGAGAGACAGACCAGCTCCTACGAGCAGTACTTC | . | TRBJ2-7 | 15 | . | TRBV6-1
CASSYFPSGTYEQYF | TGTGCCAGCAGTTACTTTCCCAGCGGGACCTACGAGCAGTACTTC | once | TRBJ2-7 | 15 | TRBD2 | TRBV27
CASISRGPYEQYF | TGTGCCAGCATCAGTAGAGGCCCCTACGAGCAGTACTTC | . | TRBJ2-7 | 13 | . | TRBV2
CASSVGYRVLKNTEAFF | TGTGCCAGCAGCGTAGGGTACCGGGTACTCAAGAACACTGAAGCTTTCTTT | . | TRBJ1-1 | 17 | . | TRBV9
CASSPSNYNEQFF | TGTGCCAGCAGCCCCAGTAACTACAATGAGCAGTTCTTC | . | TRBJ2-1 | 13 | . | TRBV14
CASSYSGQNTGELFF | TGTGCCAGCAGTTACTCGGGGCAGAACACCGGGGAGCTGTTTTTT | . | TRBJ2-2 | 15 | . | TRBV6-5
CASSGGGSNQPQHF | TGTGCCAGCAGCGGCGGTGGTAGCAATCAGCCCCAGCATTTT | . | TRBJ1-5 | 14 | . | TRBV5-8
CASSGSGGLGETQYF | TGCGCCAGCAGCGGCTCCGGGGGCCTGGGAGAGACCCAGTACTTC | . | TRBJ2-5 | 15 | . | TRBV5-1
CSVSGGYTGELFF | TGCAGCGTTTCCGGGGGCTACACCGGGGAGCTGTTTTTT | . | TRBJ2-2 | 13 | . | TRBV29-1
CASSVGRGSYEQYF | TGTGCCAGCAGCGTAGGTCGGGGTTCCTACGAGCAGTACTTC | . | TRBJ2-7 | 14 | . | TRBV9
CASRRSGFGTDTQYF | TGTGCCAGCAGAAGGTCCGGTTTTGGCACAGATACGCAGTATTTT | . | TRBJ2-3 | 15 | . | TRBV5-4
CASSLGTGGEQEETQYF | TGTGCCAGCAGCCTCGGGACAGGGGGAGAGCAAGAAGAGACCCAGTACTTC | . | TRBJ2-5 | 17 | TRBD1 | TRBV7-9
CASSSSGQPQHF | TGTGCCAGCAGCTCCTCCGGTCAGCCCCAGCATTTT | few | TRBJ1-5 | 12 | . | TRBV5-4
CASSGDEAFF | TGTGCCAGCAGCGGGGATGAAGCTTTCTTT | . | TRBJ1-1 | 10 | . | TRBV9
CASGDGQGANEQFF | TGTGCCAGCGGGGACGGACAGGGCGCAAATGAGCAGTTCTTC | . | TRBJ2-1 | 14 | TRBD1 | TRBV6-5
CASSLGGTDTQYF | TGTGCCAGCAGCTTAGGTGGCACAGATACGCAGTATTTT | . | TRBJ2-3 | 13 | . | TRBV7-8
CASSPPAGENNEQFF | TGTGCCAGCAGCCCCCCCGCGGGAGAGAATAATGAGCAGTTCTTC | . | TRBJ2-1 | 15 | TRBD2 | TRBV7-3
CASSLGDRGTDTQYF | TGCGCCAGCAGCTTGGGGGACAGGGGGACGGATACGCAGTATTTT | . | TRBJ2-3 | 15 | TRBD1 | TRBV5-1
CASREETGSNQPQHF | TGTGCCAGCAGGGAGGAGACAGGGAGCAATCAGCCCCAGCATTTT | . | TRBJ1-5 | 15 | TRBD1 | TRBV2
CASEGVANVYNEQFF | TGTGCCAGCGAAGGTGTGGCCAACGTCTACAATGAGCAGTTCTTC | . | TRBJ2-1 | 15 | . | TRBV7-9
CASSPRGDQETQYF | TGTGCCAGCAGCCCGCGAGGGGACCAAGAGACCCAGTACTTC | few | TRBJ2-5 | 14 | . | TRBV9
CASGIGIYEQYF | TGTGCCAGCGGAATTGGTATTTACGAGCAGTACTTC | . | TRBJ2-7 | 12 | . | TRBV28
CASSRNQGTYPYEQYF | TGTGCCAGCTCACGGAATCAGGGGACCTACCCCTACGAGCAGTACTTC | . | TRBJ2-7 | 16 | . | TRBV18
CASTEVVGGARYGYTF | TGCGCCAGCACCGAGGTTGTGGGGGGGGCAAGGTATGGCTACACCTTC | . | TRBJ1-2 | 16 | . | TRBV10-2
CASSGRGWYEQYF | TGTGCCAGCAGCGGCAGGGGCTGGTACGAGCAGTACTTC | . | TRBJ2-7 | 13 | . | TRBV7-8
CASSGNVGPLSYEQYF | TGTGCCAGCAGCGGGAACGTAGGGCCCCTGTCCTACGAGCAGTACTTC | . | TRBJ2-7 | 16 | . | TRBV28
CASSYQGAGEQYF | TGTGCCAGCAGTTACCAGGGGGCGGGTGAGCAGTACTTC | . | TRBJ2-7 | 13 | TRBD1 | TRBV6-5